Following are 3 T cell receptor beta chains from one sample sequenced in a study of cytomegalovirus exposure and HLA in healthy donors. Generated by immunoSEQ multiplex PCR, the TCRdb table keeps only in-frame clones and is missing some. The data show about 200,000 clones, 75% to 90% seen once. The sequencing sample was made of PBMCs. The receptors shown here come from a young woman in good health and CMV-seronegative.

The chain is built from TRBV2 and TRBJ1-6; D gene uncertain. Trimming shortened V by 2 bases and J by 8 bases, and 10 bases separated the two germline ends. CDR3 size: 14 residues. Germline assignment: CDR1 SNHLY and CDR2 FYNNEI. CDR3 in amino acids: CASSERELYSPLHF. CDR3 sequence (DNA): TGTGCCAGCAGTGAAAGGGAACTTTATTCACCCCTCCACTTT.

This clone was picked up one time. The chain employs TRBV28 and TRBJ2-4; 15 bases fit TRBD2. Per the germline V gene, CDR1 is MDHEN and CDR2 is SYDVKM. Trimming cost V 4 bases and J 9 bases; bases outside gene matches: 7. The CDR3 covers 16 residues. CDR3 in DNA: TGTGCCAGCAGTTATGGACTAGCGGGAGGGCCGGTCATTCAGTACTTC. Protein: CASSYGLAGGPVIQYF.

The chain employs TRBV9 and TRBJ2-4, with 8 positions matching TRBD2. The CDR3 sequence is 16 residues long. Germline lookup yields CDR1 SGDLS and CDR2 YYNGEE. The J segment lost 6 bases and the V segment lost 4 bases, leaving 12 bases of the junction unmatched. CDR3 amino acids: CASSFDRGGSPNIQYF. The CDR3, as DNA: TGTGCCAGCAGCTTCGACCGGGGGGGATCGCCAAACATTCAGTACTTC.